This entry is about one TCR beta chain. Ten or more counts support this clonotype. The antigen it recognizes is unknown. It has no much larger one-base neighbor in the sample; base qualities were not kept. Set within a cohort of healthcare workers in London, UK, this nested case-control study involved weekly PCR testing of nasopharyngeal swabs along with blood sampling. Healthcare workers were recruited during the week of the UK lockdown, between 23 and 31 March 2020, and followed weekly for up to roughly 15 weeks. The CDR3 starts with the cysteine, ends with the phenylalanine, and has 13 residues. The CDR3 DNA has 39 bases and is translated from base 1. V is pared back by 2 bases and J by 7 bases, with 9 bases lying between the germline termini. The germline V gene (reference sequence) provides CDR1 WNHNN and CDR2 SYGVQD. The data were taken from a study of early T cells in non-severe SARS-CoV-2 infection (dated by TCRdb to the early 2020s). Context from the whole study: Bulk RNA from unsorted whole blood was used for TCR sequencing, so alpha and beta chains could not be paired.

The research as a whole found: VDJdb matching was skewed toward anti-spike CD8 responses and likely underestimated virus-specific expansions by missing private and CD4 specificities.

Library preparation was by 5' RACE. These reads were obtained on a NextSeq 500. In the TCR library protocol, unique molecular identifiers were attached to individual cDNA molecules to correct for PCR bias and sequencing error. Both TCR alpha and beta chains were sequenced, and tight co-correlation was observed between alpha and beta sequence abundances in each sample. In the source study's methods: Decombinator V4 was used to perform V gene, J gene and CDR3 annotation of TCR sequences. TCRs were defined as expanded if a significant change between any two time points was detected under a Poisson model with p below 0.0001. Abundances of TCRs were expressed as counts per million after normalisation to the total number of TCRs sequenced in each sample. MAIT TCRs were defined by TRAV1-2 paired with TRAJ12, TRAJ20 or TRAJ33, and iNKT TCRs by TRAV10 paired with TRAJ18. VDJdb, accessed on 1 November 2021, was searched for TCRs annotated for CMV, EBV and SARS-CoV-2, and TCRs annotated for more than one antigen were excluded. TCRdb reprocessed the public reads (quality trimming at Q25 with fastp, clone calling with MiXCR) and kept in-frame beta chains. Rows with one shared CDR3 protein collapse into an entry with the most common genes and DNA. These V and J calls are TCRdb output, not the study's own analysis. The sample data list 43,000 or so distinct CDR3 sequences, and over 3% of these were observed just once. The ten largest clones add up to 3% of the sample.

The receptor chain draws on TRBV10-1 and TRBJ2-1; the D segment could be TRBD2, given 6 matching bases. The sequence was obtained from an adult who was a healthcare worker with PCR-confirmed SARS-CoV-2 infection or an uninfected control (not recorded which). Sequencing was carried out using whole blood. The CDR3 protein is CASSEGGKNEQFF. The sequenced DNA: TGCGCCAGCAGTGAGGGCGGGAAAAATGAGCAGTTCTTC.